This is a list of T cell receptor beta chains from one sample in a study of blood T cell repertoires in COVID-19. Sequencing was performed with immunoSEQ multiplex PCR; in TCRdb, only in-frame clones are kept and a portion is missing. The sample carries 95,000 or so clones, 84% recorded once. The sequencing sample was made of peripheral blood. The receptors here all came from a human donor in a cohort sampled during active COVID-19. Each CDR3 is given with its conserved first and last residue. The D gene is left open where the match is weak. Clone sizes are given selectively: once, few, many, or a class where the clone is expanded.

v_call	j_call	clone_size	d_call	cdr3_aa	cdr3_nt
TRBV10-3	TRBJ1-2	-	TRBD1	CAISEMGQGAYGYTF	TGTGCCATCAGTGAGATGGGACAGGGGGCCTATGGCTACACCTTC
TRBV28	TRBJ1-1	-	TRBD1	CASSLYPGGRTEAFF	TGTGCCAGCAGTTTATACCCAGGGGGCAGGACTGAAGCTTTCTTT
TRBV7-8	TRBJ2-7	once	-	CASSLYTGEGEQYF	TGTGCCAGCAGCTTATACACGGGAGAGGGCGAGCAGTACTTC
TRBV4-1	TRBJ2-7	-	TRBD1	CASSQDRDRGTEQYF	TGCGCCAGCAGCCAAGATCGTGACAGGGGGACCGAGCAGTACTTC
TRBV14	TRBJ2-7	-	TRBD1	CASSQDSGTGNYEQYF	TGTGCCAGCAGCCAAGACTCCGGGACAGGGAACTACGAGCAGTACTTC
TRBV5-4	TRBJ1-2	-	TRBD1	CASSPGGGGNYGYTF	TGTGCCAGCAGCCCCGGCGGAGGGGGCAACTATGGCTACACCTTC
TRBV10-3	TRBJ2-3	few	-	CAISEVFGMRRDTQYF	TGTGCCATCAGTGAAGTCTTCGGGATGAGGCGGGATACGCAGTATTTT
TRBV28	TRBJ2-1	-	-	CASSLLGREQFF	TGTGCCAGCAGTTTACTCGGTCGTGAGCAGTTCTTC
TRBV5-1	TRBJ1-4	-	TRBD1	CASSIDRGNEKLFF	TGCGCCAGCAGCATCGACAGGGGGAATGAAAAACTGTTTTTT
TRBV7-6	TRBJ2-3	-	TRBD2	CASSQAGGIYYTQYF	TGTGCCAGCAGCCAAGCGGGAGGGATCTACTATACGCAGTATTTT
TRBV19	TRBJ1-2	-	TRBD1	CASSRGQGYGYTF	TGTGCCAGTAGTAGAGGACAGGGGTATGGCTACACCTTC
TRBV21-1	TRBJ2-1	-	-	CASSKDRLVRPEQFF	TGTGCCAGCAGCAAAGATCGTCTAGTGAGGCCTGAGCAGTTCTTC
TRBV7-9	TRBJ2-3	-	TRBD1	CASSSRTGGTDTQYF	TGTGCCAGCAGCTCCCGGACAGGGGGCACAGATACGCAGTATTTT
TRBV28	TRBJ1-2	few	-	CASSFGADRSYTF	TGTGCCAGCAGTTTTGGGGCAGACCGGAGCTACACCTTC
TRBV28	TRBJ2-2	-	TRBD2	CASRAGTSGRTGELFF	TGTGCCAGCAGAGCCGGGACTAGCGGGCGGACCGGGGAGCTGTTTTTT